The 23 T cell receptor beta chains below all came from one sample that was sequenced in a study of T cell clonality in common variable immunodeficiency. These TCRs' antigens remain unknown. Findings and limits, study-wide: In common variable immunodeficiency, TCR beta chains reportedly carried fewer deletions and N-nucleotide insertions.

Here immunoSEQ multiplex PCR was the method, and the copy in TCRdb shows in-frame clones only, minus some. This sample carries roughly 30,000 clones, none of them present only once. Input material: peripheral blood mononuclear cells. The receptors stem from a human donor with common variable immunodeficiency.

Details on this clone: The read finishes 3 residues shy of the CDR3 end, and the germline J gene is used to complete it. This chain connects TRBV7-9 to TRBJ2-3; TRBD2 might be the D (6 bases). The CDR3 runs 15 residues. Trimming cost V 5 bases and J 2 bases, with 14 bases left between them. Germline lookup yields CDR1 SEHNR and CDR2 FQNEAQ (reference sequence). CDR3 amino acids: CASSLQRDSTDTQYF. The CDR3 DNA, read in part, is TGTGCCAGCAGCCTACAACGGGACTCCACAGATACG.

Details on this clone: The DNA ends 3 residues before the CDR3 does, and the rest of the CDR3 is filled in from the germline J gene. The V gene is TRBV19, the J gene TRBJ1-1, with TRBD1 matching 7 bases. In germline, CDR1 is LNHDA, CDR2 SQIVND (reference sequence). The CDR3 contains 14 residues. The V gene end was trimmed by 6 bases and the J gene end by 1 base; junction bases not matched to a gene: 5. The CDR3 sequence: CASRKGQRNTEAFF. The sequenced part of the CDR3 DNA is TGTGCCAGTAGAAAGGGACAGCGGAACACTGAA.

Worth noting for this clone: Sequencing ends 3 residues short of the CDR3 end; the germline J gene provides the rest. The chain links TRBV11-1 to TRBJ1-1; no reliable D call. The germline CDR1 and CDR2 sequences are SGHAT and FQDESV (reference sequence). The CDR3 has 12 residues. With 5 bases removed from V and 4 bases from J, the gap between germline ends came to 8 bases. The sequenced CDR3 bases are TGTGCCAGCAGCCCGACACCCACTGAA. Its translation: CASSPTPTE. The CDR3 as a whole reads CASSPTPTEAFF.

This clone was seen repeatedly, ten times or more. The CDR3 end is not reached by the read, which stops 3 residues before it; the germline J gene fills it in. This chain joins TRBV5-6 and TRBJ2-1, with D uncertain. The CDR3 totals 13 residues. Germline CDR1 reads SGHDT; CDR2 reads YYEEEE. Trimming took off 5 bases at V and 9 bases at J, with 15 bases between the two ends. The chain's CDR3 is CASSRPPLGEQFF. The sequenced part of the CDR3 DNA is TGTGCCAGCAGTCGCCCCCCACTTGGTGAG.

Concerning this clone itself: The read gets to within 3 residues of the CDR3 end, and the germline J gene fills in the rest. J is TRBJ2-1 and V is TRBV2; 13 nucleotides agree with TRBD2. The J segment lost 7 bases and the V segment lost 6 bases, leaving 3 bases of the junction unmatched. The CDR3 sequence is 14 residues long. Looked up from germline, CDR1 is SNHLY and CDR2 is FYNNEI. The CDR3 here is CASRMGLAGNEQFF. The CDR3 DNA, read in part, is TGTGCCAGCAGGATGGGACTAGCGGGAAATGAG.

This clone occurred many times. The CDR3 DNA, read in part, is TGCAGTGCGTTAGAGAGTCTTAATGAAAAA. This sequence encodes CSALESLNEK. In full, the CDR3 is CSALESLNEKLFF. The V and J genes are TRBV20-1 and TRBJ1-4, with D unclear. The read is 3 residues too short to cover the CDR3 end, so that end is filled in from the germline J gene. In germline, CDR1 is DFQATT, CDR2 SNEGSKA (reference sequence). This CDR3 is built from 13 residues. V shed 6 bases and J shed 4 bases, with 12 bases lying between them.

Here the CDR3 reads CASSPGTSSYNEQFF. Partial CDR3 DNA: TGTGCCAGCAGTCCCGGGACTAGCTCCTACAATGAG. The genes are TRBV2 and TRBJ2-1, with 8 bases that match TRBD2. The sequence runs out 3 residues before the end of the CDR3; the remainder is reconstructed from the germline J gene. J lost 0 bases, V lost 5 bases, and 3 bases had no gene match. The CDR3 totals 15 residues. Germline CDR1 is SNHLY and CDR2 is FYNNEI.

This clone showed up many times. The read comes to an end 3 residues before the CDR3 does, leaving the germline J gene to fill in the end. V usage is TRBV9 and J usage is TRBJ2-5; D is perhaps TRBD2 (5 bases). The CDR3 consists of 13 residues. With 0 bases removed from V and 3 bases from J, the gap between germline ends came to 6 bases. The germline V gene has CDR1 SGDLS and CDR2 YYNGEE. This CDR3 is CASSVGTEETQYF. The sequenced part of the CDR3 DNA is TGTGCCAGCAGCGTAGGGACTGAAGAGACC.

This clone occurred many times. The CDR3 end falls 3 residues outside the read, so it is completed with the germline J gene. This chain uses TRBV18 with TRBJ2-1; 8 nucleotides line up with TRBD2. The germline V gene encodes CDR1 KGHSH and CDR2 LQKENI. The CDR3 contains 14 residues. J lost 9 bases, V lost 4 bases, and 8 bases had no gene match. The CDR3 DNA, read in part, is TGTGCCAGCTCACTCGGTAGCGGGATTGCTGAG. It codes for CASSLGSGIAE. In full, the CDR3 reads CASSLGSGIAEQFF.

Only a few counts were recorded for this clone. The CDR3 goes on 3 residues after the read ends, and that part is filled in from the germline J gene. This sequence joins TRBV19 and TRBJ2-2; D unresolved. This CDR3 has 12 amino acids. Trimming pared 7 bases from V and 5 bases from J, leaving 8 bases between. The germline V gene encodes CDR1 LNHDA and CDR2 SQIVND (reference sequence). CDR3 sequence: CASKSGTGELFF. The covered CDR3 bases are TGTGCCAGTAAATCCGGGACCGGGGAG.

This clone came up many times. The sequence runs out 3 residues before the end of the CDR3; the remainder is reconstructed from the germline J gene. This sample includes further DNA sequences coding for the same CDR3. The chain joins TRBV29-1 to TRBJ2-1; tentatively, D is TRBD2 (6 bases). There are 12 residues in the CDR3. CDR1 is SQVTM and CDR2 is ANQGSEA in the germline V gene. V was cut by 1 base and J by 7 bases, with 8 bases left in between. Incomplete CDR3 DNA: TGCAGCGTTGAAGTCGGGGGAAATGAG. Translating gives CSVEVGGNE. The CDR3 as a whole reads CSVEVGGNEQFF.

In this sample, this clone turned up many times. The CDR3 is cut off 3 residues early in the read; its end comes from the germline J gene. The chain employs TRBV20-1 and TRBJ2-7; perhaps TRBD1 as D (5 bases). Germline-derived CDR1 and CDR2 are DFQATT and SNEGSKA (reference sequence). The CDR3 has 15 amino acids. Trimming shortened V by 0 bases and J by 3 bases, and 15 bases separated the two germline ends. CDR3 bases read: TGCAGTGCTAGAGATCGGGCGCAGGGTCTCTACGAG. It specifies CSARDRAQGLYE. Given in full, the CDR3 is CSARDRAQGLYEQYF.

This clone was seen a handful of times. The read finishes 3 residues shy of the CDR3 end, and the germline J gene is used to complete it. The V and J genes are TRBV6-1 and TRBJ2-3, with 8 bases lining up with TRBD1. With V trimmed by 4 bases and J by 0 bases, 6 bases remained unmatched. Looked up from germline, CDR1 is MNHNS and CDR2 is SASEGT. The CDR3 covers 16 residues. CDR3: CASSGQGALSTDTQYF. The CDR3 DNA, read in part, is TGTGCCAGCAGTGGTCAGGGGGCGCTTAGCACAGATACG.

This clone was observed many times. The read stops 3 residues short of the end of the CDR3; the missing end is completed from the germline J gene. J is TRBJ2-7 and V is TRBV2; 7 bases fit TRBD2. There are 12 residues in the CDR3. The V gene's germline CDR1 is SNHLY and CDR2 FYNNEI. V gave up 5 bases and J gave up 5 bases; unmatched junction bases: 3. CDR3 sequence reads: CASSPTSHEQYF. Partial CDR3 DNA: TGTGCCAGCAGTCCGACTAGCCACGAG.

With respect to this clone: The CDR3 end falls 3 residues outside the read, so it is completed with the germline J gene. The chain recombines TRBV30 with TRBJ1-6; D gene uncertain. CDR1 and CDR2 (germline): GTSNPN, SVGIG (reference sequence). V gave up 0 bases and J gave up 8 bases, with 8 bases separating them. This CDR3 spans 13 amino acids. The CDR3 loop reads CAWSVQVDSPLHF. The CDR3 bases that were read are TGTGCCTGGAGTGTCCAGGTAGATTCACCC.

This clone occurred a few times. The CDR3 extends 3 residues past the end of the read, so its final part is completed from the germline J gene. The chain joins TRBV19 to TRBJ2-2; 10 nucleotides agree with TRBD2. CDR3 length equals 16 residues. Germline lookup yields CDR1 LNHDA and CDR2 SQIVND (reference sequence). V was clipped by 7 bases and J by 7 bases; unmatched bases: 12. CDR3 DNA (partial): TGTGCCAGTATCTCGCGGGCTAGCGGGAGTCACGGGGAG. Protein: CASISRASGSHGE. The whole CDR3 is CASISRASGSHGELFF.

This clone was observed many times. The read falls 3 residues short of the CDR3 end, and the missing part is taken from the germline J gene. The V call is TRBV10-1, the J call TRBJ2-7; maybe TRBD2 (5 bases). CDR3 length: 13 residues. V was cut by 4 bases and J by 1 base, with 8 bases left in between. Per germline, CDR1 WNHNN and CDR2 SYGVQD (reference sequence). The CDR3 protein is CASSGTRSYEQYF. The sequenced part of the CDR3 DNA is TGCGCCAGCAGTGGAACTAGGTCCTACGAG.

This clone showed up many times. The read is 3 residues too short to cover the CDR3 end, so that end is filled in from the germline J gene. The V gene is TRBV18, the J gene TRBJ2-2; D is possibly TRBD1 (6 bases). With 6 bases removed from V and 6 bases from J, the gap between germline ends came to 20 bases. The CDR3 covers 16 residues. Germline V gives CDR1 KGHSH, CDR2 LQKENI. Here the CDR3 reads CASSHPGAGAPGELFF. The DNA read from the CDR3 is TGTGCCAGCTCTCACCCCGGGGCAGGGGCACCCGGGGAG.

This clone was detected many times. The CDR3 here is CASSSQTGIEQYF. The sequenced CDR3 bases are TGCGCCAGCAGCAGCCAGACAGGGATCGAG. The chain recombines TRBV5-1 with TRBJ2-7, with 7 nucleotides matching TRBD1. Read sequence stops 3 residues before the CDR3 end, and the germline J gene provides the missing end. Germline V gene data show CDR1 as SGHRS and CDR2 as YFSETQ. CDR3 size: 13 residues. The ends lost 4 bases at V and 6 bases at J; junction bases unmatched: 7. The full variable domain, in which reference TRBV5-1 and TRBJ2-7 provide the parts outside the CDR3, is KAGVTQTPRYLIKTRGQQVTLSCSPISGHRSVSWYQQTPGQGLQFLFEYFSETQRNKGNFPGRFSGRQFSNSRSEMNVSTLELGDSALYLCASSSQTGIEQYFGPGTRLTVT.

There are many counts of this clone. The sequenced fragment ends 3 residues before the CDR3 boundary, so the rest is inferred from the germline J gene. V is TRBV15 and J is TRBJ1-6; no clear D gene. This CDR3 spans 12 amino acids. Trimming left V 5 bases short and J 7 bases short, with 6 bases between. CDR1 LNHNV and CDR2 YYDKDF come from the germline V gene (reference sequence). The CDR3 DNA, read in part, is TGTGCCACCAGCCAACAGAATTCACCC. Its protein product is CATSQQNSP. The entire CDR3 sequence reads CATSQQNSPLHF.

This clone has ten or more counts. The DNA read from the CDR3 is TGTGCCAGCAGTGATGGACTCTTCAACACCGGGGAG. Encoded protein: CASSDGLFNTGE. The whole CDR3 reads CASSDGLFNTGELFF. The rearrangement links TRBV19 to TRBJ2-2; a possible D gene is TRBD2 (5 bases). The read ends 3 residues shy of where the CDR3 ends; the end is completed using the germline J gene. Trimming left V 9 bases short and J 2 bases short, with 16 bases between. Germline assignment: CDR1 LNHDA and CDR2 SQIVND (reference sequence). CDR3 length: 15 residues.

This clone was recorded many times. The CDR3 end lies 3 residues beyond the end of the read and is filled in from the germline J gene. The rearrangement links TRBV12-3 or TRBV12-4 to TRBJ2-5; D not resolved. This CDR3 comprises 11 residues. The V and J ends lost 6 bases and 3 bases respectively, with 5 bases between them. The sequenced part of the CDR3 DNA is TGTGCCAGCAGCAGGAAAGAGACC. Its protein product is CASSRKET. The whole CDR3 is CASSRKETQYF.

This clone was observed at least ten times. The read terminates 3 residues before the CDR3 end, so the remaining end is supplied by the germline J gene. The rearrangement uses TRBV29-1 and TRBJ2-1, with TRBD2 identical over 9 bases. The V gene's germline CDR1 is SQVTM and CDR2 ANQGSEA. This CDR3 is 14 amino acids long. V gave up 6 bases and J gave up 1 base; unmatched junction bases: 4. The CDR3 sequence: CSVALAGSYNEQFF. The CDR3 DNA, read in part, is TGCAGCGTAGCCCTAGCGGGATCCTACAATGAG.